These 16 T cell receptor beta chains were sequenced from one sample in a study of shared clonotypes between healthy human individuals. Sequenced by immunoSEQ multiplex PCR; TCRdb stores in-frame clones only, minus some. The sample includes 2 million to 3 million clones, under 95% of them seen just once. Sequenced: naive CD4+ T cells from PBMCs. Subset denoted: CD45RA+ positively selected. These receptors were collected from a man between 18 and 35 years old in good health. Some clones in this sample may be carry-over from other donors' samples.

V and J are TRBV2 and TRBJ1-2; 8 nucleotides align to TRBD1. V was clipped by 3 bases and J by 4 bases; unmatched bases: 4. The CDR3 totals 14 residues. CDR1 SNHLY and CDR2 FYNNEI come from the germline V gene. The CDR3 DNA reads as TGTGCCAGCAGTGACTTACAGGGGGTCTATGGCTACACCTTC. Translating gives CASSDLQGVYGYTF.

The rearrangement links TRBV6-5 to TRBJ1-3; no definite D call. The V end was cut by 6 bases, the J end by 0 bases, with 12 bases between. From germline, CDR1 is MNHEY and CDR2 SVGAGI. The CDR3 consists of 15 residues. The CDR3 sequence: CASRRAIGSGNTIYF. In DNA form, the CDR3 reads TGTGCCAGCAGAAGGGCCATCGGCTCTGGAAACACCATATATTTT.

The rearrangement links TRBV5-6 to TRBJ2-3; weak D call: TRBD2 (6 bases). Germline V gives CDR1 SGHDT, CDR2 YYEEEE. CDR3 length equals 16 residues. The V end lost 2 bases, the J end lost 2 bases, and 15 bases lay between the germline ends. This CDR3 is CASSLSGGEATDTQYF. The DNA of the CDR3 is TGTGCCAGCAGCTTATCCGGGGGAGAAGCCACAGATACGCAGTATTTT. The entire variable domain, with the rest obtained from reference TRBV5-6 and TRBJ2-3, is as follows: DAGVTQSPTHLIKTRGQQVTLRCSPKSGHDTVSWYQQALGQGPQFIFQYYEEEERQRGNFPDRFSGHQFPNYSSELNVNALLLGDSALYLCASSLSGGEATDTQYFGPGTRLTVL.

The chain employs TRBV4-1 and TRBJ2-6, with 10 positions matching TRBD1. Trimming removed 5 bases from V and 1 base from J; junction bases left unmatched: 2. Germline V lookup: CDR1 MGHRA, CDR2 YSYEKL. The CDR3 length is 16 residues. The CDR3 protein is CASSWTGGSGANVLTF. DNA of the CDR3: TGCGCCAGCAGCTGGACAGGGGGGTCTGGGGCCAACGTCCTGACTTTC.

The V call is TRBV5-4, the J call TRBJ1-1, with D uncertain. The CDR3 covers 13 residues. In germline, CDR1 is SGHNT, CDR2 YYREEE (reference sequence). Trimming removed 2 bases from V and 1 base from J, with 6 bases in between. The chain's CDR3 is CASSFRQNTEAFF. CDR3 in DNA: TGTGCCAGCAGCTTCAGACAGAACACTGAAGCTTTCTTT.

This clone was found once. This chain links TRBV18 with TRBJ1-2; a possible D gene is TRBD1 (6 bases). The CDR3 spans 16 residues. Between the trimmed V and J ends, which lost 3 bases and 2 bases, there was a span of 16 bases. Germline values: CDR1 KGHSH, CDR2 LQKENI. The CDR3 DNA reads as TGTGCCAGCTCACCGATACAGGGAGCGAGAAACTATGGCTACACCTTC. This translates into CASSPIQGARNYGYTF.

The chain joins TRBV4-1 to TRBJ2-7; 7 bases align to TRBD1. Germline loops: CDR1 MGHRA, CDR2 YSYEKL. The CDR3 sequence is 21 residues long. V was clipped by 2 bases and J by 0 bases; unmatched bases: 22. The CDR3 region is CASSQWPTDGTENYNSYEQYF. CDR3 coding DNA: TGCGCCAGCAGCCAATGGCCCACCGACGGGACAGAGAACTACAACTCCTACGAGCAGTACTTC.

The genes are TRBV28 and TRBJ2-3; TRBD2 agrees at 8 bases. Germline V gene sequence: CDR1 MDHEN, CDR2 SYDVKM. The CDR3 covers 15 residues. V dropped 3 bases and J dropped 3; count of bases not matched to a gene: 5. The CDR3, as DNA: TGTGCCAGCAGTTTCGGTGGGACTAGGACAGATACGCAGTATTTT. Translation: CASSFGGTRTDTQYF.

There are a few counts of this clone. CDR3 DNA: TGTGCCAGCAGCTTACTCCATAACACTGAAGCTTTCTTT. It specifies CASSLLHNTEAFF. This rearrangement joins TRBV7-3 to TRBJ1-1, with D uncertain. Germline V gene sequence: CDR1 SGHTA, CDR2 FQGTGA. The CDR3 has 13 residues. Deletions cut 2 bases from V and 2 bases from J, with 6 bases between. Drawing the rest from reference TRBV7-3 and TRBJ1-1, the complete variable domain is GAGVSQTPSNKVTEKGKYVELRCDPISGHTALYWYRQSLGQGPEFLIYFQGTGAADDSGLPNDRFFAVRPEGSVSTLKIQRTERGDSAVYLCASSLLHNTEAFFGQGTRLTVV.

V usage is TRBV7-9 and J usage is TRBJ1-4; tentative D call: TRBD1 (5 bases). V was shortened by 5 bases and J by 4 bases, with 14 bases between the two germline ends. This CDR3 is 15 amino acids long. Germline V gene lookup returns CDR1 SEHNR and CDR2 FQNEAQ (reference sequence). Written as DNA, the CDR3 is TGTGCCAGCAGCAAGCCGGGGACTTATAATGAAAAACTGTTTTTT. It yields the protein CASSKPGTYNEKLFF.

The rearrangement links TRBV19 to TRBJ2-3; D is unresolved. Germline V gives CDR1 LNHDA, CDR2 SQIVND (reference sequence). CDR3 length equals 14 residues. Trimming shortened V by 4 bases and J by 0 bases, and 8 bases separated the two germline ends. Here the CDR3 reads CASSNPTSTDTQYF. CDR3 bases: TGTGCCAGTAGTAACCCCACCAGCACAGATACGCAGTATTTT.

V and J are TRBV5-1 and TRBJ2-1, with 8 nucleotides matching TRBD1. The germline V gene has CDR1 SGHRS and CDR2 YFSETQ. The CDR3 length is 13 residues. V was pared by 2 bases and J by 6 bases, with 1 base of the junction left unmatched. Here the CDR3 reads CASSFDRGNEQFF. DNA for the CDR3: TGCGCCAGCAGCTTCGACAGGGGCAATGAGCAGTTCTTC.

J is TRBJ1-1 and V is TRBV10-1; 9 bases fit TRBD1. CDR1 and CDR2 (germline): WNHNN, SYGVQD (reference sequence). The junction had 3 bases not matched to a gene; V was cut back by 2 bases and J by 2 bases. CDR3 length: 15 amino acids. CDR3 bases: TGCGCCAGCAGTGAGCAAACAGGGGGCAACACTGAAGCTTTCTTT. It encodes CASSEQTGGNTEAFF.

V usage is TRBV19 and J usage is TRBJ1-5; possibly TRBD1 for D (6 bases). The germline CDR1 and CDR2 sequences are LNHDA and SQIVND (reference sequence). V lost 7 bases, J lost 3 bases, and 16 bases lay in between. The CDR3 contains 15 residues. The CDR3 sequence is CASTEGGGLNQPQHF. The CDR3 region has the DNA TGTGCCAGTACCGAAGGTGGGGGGCTCAATCAGCCCCAGCATTTT. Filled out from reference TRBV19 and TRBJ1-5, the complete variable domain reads DGGITQSPKYLFRKEGQNVTLSCEQNLNHDAMYWYRQDPGQGLRLIYYSQIVNDFQKGDIAEGYSVSREKKESFPLTVTSAQKNPTAFYLCASTEGGGLNQPQHFGDGTRLSIL.

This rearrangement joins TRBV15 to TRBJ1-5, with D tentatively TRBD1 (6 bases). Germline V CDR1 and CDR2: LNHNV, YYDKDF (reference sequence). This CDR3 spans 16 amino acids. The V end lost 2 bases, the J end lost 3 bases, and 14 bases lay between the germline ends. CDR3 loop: CATSRPRGGHNQPQHF. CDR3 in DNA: TGTGCCACCAGCAGACCCCGAGGGGGGCACAATCAGCCCCAGCATTTT.

In DNA form, the CDR3 reads TGTGCCAGCAGCTCCCAAACTAGCGGGAGATACGAGCAGTACTTC. This encodes CASSSQTSGRYEQYF. The chain employs TRBV5-4 and TRBJ2-7; TRBD2 matches at 11 bases. The CDR3 is made up of 15 amino acids. Germline V gene lookup returns CDR1 SGHNT and CDR2 YYREEE (reference sequence). J was trimmed by 4 bases and V by 3 bases; bases with no gene match: 6.